This TCR beta chain comes out of a study of T cells in Graves' hyperthyroidism and ophthalmopathy. RNA transcripts provided the source from which TCR beta CDR3 regions were amplified. Initially, a first-round RT-PCR of the TCR CDR3 employed the HTBI primer set. Each CDR3 protein is one row after TCRdb ran MiXCR on the multiplex PCR reads. The repertoire holds about 620,000 distinct CDR3 sequences, with around 15% as singletons. The CDR3 runs to 16 residues. Germline values: CDR1 SGHKS, CDR2 YYEKEE (reference sequence). V shed 3 bases and J 6 bases; nucleotides not matched to a gene: 14. The sequenced sample consisted of blood. The chain uses TRBV5-5 and TRBJ2-5; the match to TRBD1 covers 7 bases. This TCR came from a young woman with Graves' hyperthyroidism. The CDR3 loop is CASSSQGDLGGQTQYF. CDR3 coding DNA: TGTGCCAGCAGCTCCCAGGGGGATCTTGGCGGGCAGACCCAGTACTTC.